A single sample gave rise to the 16 T cell receptor beta chains below, sequenced in a study of T cell responses to AZD1222 COVID-19 vaccine. Assay: immunoSEQ multiplex PCR; the TCRdb copy retains only in-frame clones and omits some. The sample has some 150,000 clones, about 91% seen once; the top ten hold less than 15%. The sequenced sample was peripheral blood, obtained on day 0 of AZD1222 vaccination. These TCRs come from an adult in good health.

The chain is built from TRBV7-2 and TRBJ2-5; D is unclear. The length of the CDR3 is 13 residues. Germline loops: CDR1 SGHTA, CDR2 FQGNSA. V was shortened by 1 base and J by 6 bases, with 9 bases between the two germline ends. The CDR3 sequence is CASSLEVIQTQYF. CDR3 nucleotide sequence: TGTGCCAGCAGCTTAGAAGTTATTCAGACCCAGTACTTC.

The chain recombines TRBV28 with TRBJ2-7; possibly TRBD1 for D (5 bases). Germline CDR1 and CDR2: MDHEN and SYDVKM. Trimming removed 6 bases at V and 3 bases at J, with 9 bases between. The length of the CDR3 is 12 residues. CDR3 sequence: CASRDTLYEQYF. CDR3 in DNA: TGTGCCAGCAGGGACACCCTCTACGAGCAGTACTTC. The full variable domain, in which reference TRBV28 and TRBJ2-7 provide the parts outside the CDR3, is DVKVTQSSRYLVKRTGEKVFLECVQDMDHENMFWYRQDPGLGLRLIYFSYDVKMKEKGDIPEGYSVSREKKERFSLILESASTNQTSMYLCASRDTLYEQYFGPGTRLTVT.

This rearrangement joins TRBV6-5 to TRBJ1-5; D perhaps matches TRBD1 (6 bases). This CDR3 region has 14 residues. V gave up 8 bases and J gave up 9 bases, with 20 bases separating them. Germline loops: CDR1 MNHEY, CDR2 SVGAGI. In DNA, the CDR3 is TGTGCCAGCTGCGAACAGGGACCCCTCGGGCCCCAGCATTTT. Protein sequence: CASCEQGPLGPQHF.

The gene calls are TRBV7-9 and TRBJ2-7; D is perhaps TRBD2 (6 bases). The ends were cut back, 5 bases at V and 1 base at J, with 15 bases in the middle. The CDR3 is 15 residues long. Germline V lookup: CDR1 SEHNR, CDR2 FQNEAQ (reference sequence). The CDR3 DNA reads as TGTGCCAGCAGCCCCCGGGACTTTTATTCCTACGAGCAGTACTTC. It specifies CASSPRDFYSYEQYF.

The chain couples TRBV11-2 to TRBJ2-1, with D tentatively TRBD1 (6 bases). CDR3 length equals 15 residues. Germline V CDR1 and CDR2: SGHAT, FQNNGV. The germline V and J ends were trimmed by 4 bases and 0 bases, with 10 bases remaining between them. CDR3 in amino acids: CASSSQGSSYNEQFF. DNA for the CDR3: TGTGCCAGCAGCTCGCAGGGGAGCTCCTACAATGAGCAGTTCTTC. Variable domain in full (rest from reference TRBV11-2 and TRBJ2-1): EAGVAQSPRYKIIEKRQSVAFWCNPISGHATLYWYQQILGQGPKLLIQFQNNGVVDDSQLPKDRFSAERLKGVDSTLKIQPAKLEDSAVYLCASSSQGSSYNEQFFGPGTRLTVL.

This clone was seen a few times. V gene TRBV7-2 combines with J gene TRBJ1-5; a weak D match, TRBD1 (5 bases). V was cut by 1 base and J by 7 bases, with 8 bases left in between. Germline values: CDR1 SGHTA, CDR2 FQGNSA. This CDR3 has 13 amino acids. The CDR3 reads CASSLGEGQPQHF. CDR3 DNA sequence: TGTGCCAGCAGCTTAGGGGAGGGGCAGCCCCAGCATTTT.

This clone was observed a single time. The rearrangement links TRBV7-8 to TRBJ2-6, with D perhaps matching TRBD1 or TRBD2 (5 bases each). CDR1 is SGHVS, CDR2 FQNEAQ, per germline. This CDR3 spans 13 amino acids. The V and J ends lost 1 base and 14 bases respectively, with 12 bases between them. The CDR3 DNA reads as TGTGCCAGCAGCTTAGTAGTCTGGGGACTCCTGACTTTC. Protein sequence: CASSLVVWGLLTF.

V and J are TRBV21-1 and TRBJ2-6; whether TRBD1, the table's D call, matches the DNA was not checked. TRBV21-1 is a recognized pseudogene. The CDR3 loop spans 17 amino acids. CDR3 sequence: CASSIQTGGLGANVLTF. The CDR3 DNA reads as TGTGCCAGCAGCATACAGACAGGGGGCTTGGGGGCCAACGTCCTGACTTTC.

The CDR3 here is CAAGRAVREQYF. CDR3 DNA: TGTGCCGCGGGAAGGGCCGTGCGCGAGCAGTACTTC. V usage is TRBV28 and J usage is TRBJ2-7; maybe TRBD2 (6 bases). The CDR3 has 12 amino acids. V was pared by 11 bases and J by 6 bases, with 17 bases between. The germline gives CDR1 MDHEN, CDR2 SYDVKM.

This clone has just a few counts. J is TRBJ2-5 and V is TRBV5-1; 8 bases are shared with TRBD1. Germline V gene data show CDR1 as SGHRS and CDR2 as YFSETQ. The CDR3 extends over 15 amino acids. V was pared by 6 bases and J by 3 bases, with 10 bases of the junction left unmatched. In DNA form, the CDR3 reads TGCGCCAGCACCAAAACAGGGGGGTTAGAAGAGACCCAGTACTTC. Its protein is CASTKTGGLEETQYF.

The rearrangement joins TRBV7-2 to TRBJ1-4; D unclear. Looked up from germline, CDR1 is SGHTA and CDR2 is FQGNSA. Deletions cut 4 bases from V and 0 bases from J, with 9 bases between. The CDR3 runs to 15 residues. CDR3 residues: CASSSGPATNEKLFF. In DNA form, the CDR3 reads TGTGCCAGCAGCTCCGGGCCTGCAACTAATGAAAAACTGTTTTTT.

The chain links TRBV27 to TRBJ1-4; no definite D call. V lost 5 bases to trimming and J lost 3 bases, with 10 bases between them. This CDR3 spans 14 amino acids. Germline CDR1 MNHEY, CDR2 SMNVEV (reference sequence). The CDR3 region has the DNA TGTGCCAGCAGTATGTGGGGATCTAATGAAAAACTGTTTTTT. Translated, it gives CASSMWGSNEKLFF.

This sequence joins TRBV18 and TRBJ2-5, with D tentatively TRBD2 (6 bases). Trimming took off 9 bases at V and 4 bases at J, with 15 bases between the two ends. The germline V gene has CDR1 KGHSH and CDR2 LQKENI. The CDR3 spans 13 residues. In nucleotides, the CDR3 is TGTGCCAGTTCCGGGACTGCCCGAGAGACCCAGTACTTC. It encodes CASSGTARETQYF.

The V gene is TRBV10-3, the J gene TRBJ1-1, with D perhaps TRBD1 (6 bases). Trimming removed 3 bases from V and 7 bases from J, with 12 bases in between. From germline, CDR1 is ENHRY and CDR2 SYGVKD. CDR3 length equals 13 residues. The CDR3 coding sequence is TGTGCCATCAGTGATTTGGGACATGATGAAGCTTTCTTT. It is translated as CAISDLGHDEAFF.

The chain uses TRBV21-1 and TRBJ2-3; TRBD2 is the table's D call and was not checked against the DNA. TRBV21-1 is recorded as a pseudogene. The CDR3 has 16 residues. CDR3 in DNA: TGTGCCAGCAGCAACATGACTAGCCGCGGGGACGATACGCAGTATTTT. Its protein is CASSNMTSRGDDTQYF.

V and J are TRBV27 and TRBJ2-2; D is ambiguous. The CDR3 is 12 residues long. CDR1 is MNHEY and CDR2 is SMNVEV in the germline V gene (reference sequence). V gave up 8 bases and J gave up 8 bases, with 12 bases separating them. The CDR3 nucleotides read TGTGCCAGCGTGGCCCCGTGGGGGGAGCTGTTTTTT. Its protein product is CASVAPWGELFF.